Below are 26 T cell receptor beta chains sequenced from a single sample in a study of T-cell reconstitution after alpha-beta-depleted transplantation in children. Unique molecular identifiers were incorporated into the prepared TCRbeta library. TCRdb called the PCR reads again in MiXCR, with one record for every CDR3 protein. Of roughly 220,000 distinct CDR3 sequences listed, roughly 9.1% were seen once; the top ten hold less than 40%. The material was PBMCs, mostly from graft donor cells, obtained 360 days after TCRalphabeta/CD19-depleted stem cell transplant. All receptors derive from a male patient between 2 and 9 years old who had a stem cell transplant for acute myeloid leukemia, so the T cells may come from the graft donor.

In its sample, this clonotype was seen many times. This sequence joins TRBV4-3 and TRBJ2-3; 7 nucleotides match TRBD2. The ends lost 1 base at V and 0 bases at J; junction bases unmatched: 1. The CDR3 consists of 15 residues. CDR1 is LGHNA, CDR2 YSLEER, per germline. The DNA of the CDR3 is TGCGCCAGCAGCCAAGCACTAGCGAGCACAGATACGCAGTATTTT. As protein: CASSQALASTDTQYF.

This clonotype was recorded a few times. This sequence joins TRBV5-5 and TRBJ1-5; perhaps TRBD1 as D (5 bases). Germline V gene sequence: CDR1 SGHKS, CDR2 YYEKEE (reference sequence). Trimming cost V 0 bases and J 0 bases, with 13 bases left between them. This CDR3 has 17 residues. CDR3 sequence (DNA): TGTGCCAGCAGCTTGGACCTCAGCGGGGGTAGCAATCAGCCCCAGCATTTT. It translates to CASSLDLSGGSNQPQHF. Complete variable domain (other parts from reference TRBV5-5 and TRBJ1-5): DAGVTQSPTHLIKTRGQQVTLRCSPISGHKSVSWYQQVLGQGPQFIFQYYEKEERGRGNFPDRFSARQFPNYSSELNVNALLLGDSALYLCASSLDLSGGSNQPQHFGDGTRLSIL.

In this sample, this clonotype turned up many times. V and J are TRBV20-1 and TRBJ1-6; D perhaps matches TRBD1 (6 bases). V dropped 4 bases and J dropped 9 bases, with 13 bases sitting between them. CDR1 is DFQATT, CDR2 SNEGSKA, per germline (reference sequence). CDR3 size: 13 residues. In DNA, the CDR3 is TGCAGTGCTACCACAGGGAGGCCTTCACCCCTCCACTTT. Its translation is CSATTGRPSPLHF.

As to this clonotype: Without the conserved terminal phenylalanine or tryptophan, this CDR3 likely stems from a read error. This sequence joins TRBV7-9 and TRBJ1-2, with D possibly TRBD1 on 6 matching bases. V was shortened by 8 bases and J by 5 bases, with 12 bases between the two germline ends. The CDR3 is 12 amino acids. The germline CDR1 and CDR2 sequences are SEHNR and FQNEAQ (reference sequence). The DNA of the CDR3 is TGTGCCAGCGACAGGACCCTATATGGCTACACCTAC. This encodes CASDRTLYGYTY.

The gene calls are TRBV20-1 and TRBJ2-2; 12 bases are shared with TRBD2. This CDR3 region has 15 residues. Trimming at V came to 5 bases and at J to 3 bases, leaving 4 bases not matched to a gene. Germline V gives CDR1 DFQATT, CDR2 SNEGSKA (reference sequence). This CDR3 is CSAARLAGDTGELFF. CDR3 in DNA: TGCAGTGCTGCCCGACTAGCGGGAGACACCGGGGAGCTGTTTTTT.

This clonotype was seen a few times. The chain couples TRBV20-1 to TRBJ1-6; D gene uncertain. The germline CDR1 and CDR2 sequences are DFQATT and SNEGSKA (reference sequence). V was pared by 3 bases and J by 5 bases, with 11 bases between. This CDR3 has 14 residues. CDR3 bases: TGCAGTGCTAGCGCCCCCCTAGATAATTCACCCCTCCACTTT. Protein product: CSASAPLDNSPLHF.

This clonotype showed up many times. V gene TRBV7-9 combines with J gene TRBJ2-1; 8 positions match TRBD1. V was clipped by 1 base and J by 6 bases; unmatched bases: 2. Germline CDR1 reads SEHNR; CDR2 reads FQNEAQ (reference sequence). The CDR3 runs 14 residues. CDR3 bases: TGTGCCAGCAGCTTAGAGACAGGGGTCAATGAGCAGTTCTTC. It encodes CASSLETGVNEQFF.

This clonotype was observed a few times. This chain joins TRBV29-1 and TRBJ2-7, with D unresolved. CDR1 and CDR2 from the germline V gene are SQVTM and ANQGSEA. V lost 4 bases to trimming and J lost 3 bases, with 7 bases between them. This CDR3 has 11 amino acids. CDR3 sequence reads: CSVASSYEQYF. CDR3 in DNA: TGCAGCGTTGCATCCAGCTACGAGCAGTACTTC.

V gene TRBV18 combines with J gene TRBJ2-1; D gene unclear. The germline V and J ends were trimmed by 0 bases and 0 bases, with 9 bases remaining between them. The germline V gene has CDR1 KGHSH and CDR2 LQKENI. The CDR3 spans 16 residues. This CDR3 is CASSPPSAVSYNEQFF. Written as DNA, the CDR3 is TGTGCCAGCTCACCACCATCGGCAGTCTCCTACAATGAGCAGTTCTTC.

As for this clonotype: Possible read error: a much larger clone is one base away. This rearrangement joins TRBV9 to TRBJ1-4; D perhaps matches TRBD1 (5 bases). In germline, CDR1 is SGDLS, CDR2 YYNGEE. CDR3 length equals 14 residues. This chain's CDR3 is CASSVDPGYEKLLF. CDR3 nucleotide sequence: TGTGCCAGCAGCGTAGACCCAGGGTATGAAAAACTGTTGTTT.

This clonotype was detected many times. The gene calls are TRBV15 and TRBJ2-5; 9 positions agree with TRBD2. CDR3 length: 17 residues. Looked up from germline, CDR1 is LNHNV and CDR2 is YYDKDF (reference sequence). The V segment lost 0 bases and the J segment 1 base; nucleotides outside the gene matches: 6. The CDR3 nucleotides are TGTGCCACCAGCAGAGATCTCGGGACTAGCCGCCAAGAGACCCAGTACTTC. Translating gives CATSRDLGTSRQETQYF.

This clonotype was observed at least ten times. This chain links TRBV20-1 with TRBJ2-3, with TRBD1 matching 9 bases. V gave up 5 bases and J gave up 1 base; unmatched junction bases: 4. Germline assignment: CDR1 DFQATT and CDR2 SNEGSKA (reference sequence). The CDR3 is 14 residues long. The CDR3 DNA is TGCAGTGCTGGTCGGACAGGGGGCACAGATACGCAGTATTTT. Its protein product is CSAGRTGGTDTQYF.

This clonotype was seen a few times. The rearrangement uses TRBV5-1 and TRBJ1-2, with D possibly being TRBD1 (6 bases). The germline CDR1 and CDR2 sequences are SGHRS and YFSETQ. The CDR3 spans 11 residues. V lost 5 bases and J 7 bases, leaving 9 bases between the germline ends. As DNA, the CDR3 is TGCGCCAGCAGAAACAGGGCTGGCTACACCTTC. Translating gives CASRNRAGYTF.

This clonotype has more than one count but fewer than ten. The CDR3 nucleotides read TGCAGCGGGGTGGGACAGCAGAGCTCCTACAATGAGCAGTTCTTC. This encodes CSGVGQQSSYNEQFF. The J gene is TRBJ2-1, the V gene TRBV29-1; 7 bases map to TRBD1. The V gene's germline CDR1 is SQVTM and CDR2 ANQGSEA. The J segment lost 0 bases and the V segment lost 7 bases, leaving 9 bases of the junction unmatched. The CDR3 runs 15 residues.

This clonotype was counted at least ten times. The chain is built from TRBV11-2 and TRBJ2-3; tentative D call: TRBD2 (5 bases). The length of the CDR3 is 15 residues. CDR1 SGHAT and CDR2 FQNNGV come from the germline V gene. The V gene lost 1 base and the J gene lost 3 bases, with 11 bases spanning the gap. CDR3 coding DNA: TGTGCCAGCAGCTTAGTTACGGGGAGAACAGATACGCAGTATTTT. Translation: CASSLVTGRTDTQYF.

This clonotype occurred a few times. For the CDR3, the DNA is TGCAGTGCTAATCCCCGACAGGTCCACTACACCTTC. Residues: CSANPRQVHYTF. The chain combines TRBV20-1 with TRBJ1-2; a weak D match, TRBD1 (6 bases). The germline V and J ends were trimmed by 4 bases and 10 bases, with 16 bases remaining between them. Germline CDR1 reads DFQATT; CDR2 reads SNEGSKA (reference sequence). CDR3 length: 12 residues.

The V call is TRBV12-3 or TRBV12-4, the J call TRBJ2-2; D not certain. Between the trimmed V and J ends, which lost 6 bases and 2 bases, there was a span of 13 bases. The CDR3 is 15 residues long. This CDR3 reads CASSPGVVNTGELFF. Written as DNA, the CDR3 is TGTGCCAGCAGCCCTGGAGTAGTTAACACCGGGGAGCTGTTTTTT.

This chain's CDR3 is CASSQDLRRQGNTEAFF. CDR3 coding DNA: TGCGCCAGCAGCCAAGATCTCCGGCGGCAGGGAAACACTGAAGCTTTCTTT. The rearrangement uses TRBV4-3 and TRBJ1-1, with D perhaps matching TRBD1 (5 bases). This CDR3 has 17 amino acids. V was shortened by 0 bases and J by 2 bases, with 16 bases between the two germline ends. CDR1 and CDR2 from the germline V gene are LGHNA and YSLEER.

V and J are TRBV7-2 and TRBJ2-2; 7 bases map to TRBD2. The V and J ends lost 6 bases and 4 bases, in that order; junction bases with no gene match: 8. Germline CDR1 is SGHTA and CDR2 is FQGNSA. This CDR3 is built from 15 residues. CDR3 sequence (DNA): TGTGCCAGCAGGACGGGGGGTCTAGTCACCGGGGAGCTGTTTTTT. This gives the protein CASRTGGLVTGELFF. The whole variable domain, filled in from reference TRBV7-2 and TRBJ2-2, reads GAGVSQSPSNKVTEKGKDVELRCDPISGHTALYWYRQSLGQGLEFLIYFQGNSAPDKSGLPSDRFSAERTGGSVSTLTIQRTQQEDSAVYLCASRTGGLVTGELFFGEGSRLTVL.

This clonotype was detected ten times or more. This sequence joins TRBV5-1 and TRBJ2-7, with 12 bases aligning to TRBD2. Germline V gene sequence: CDR1 SGHRS, CDR2 YFSETQ. Germline trimming cut 4 bases from V and 4 bases from J; bases unmatched to any gene: 3. The CDR3 extends over 14 amino acids. CDR3 coding DNA: TGCGCCAGCAGCCTTACTAGCGGGAGGTACGAGCAGTACTTC. As protein: CASSLTSGRYEQYF.

This clonotype appeared many times. The CDR3 DNA sequence: TGTGCCAGCAGCCACCGAGAGACTAGGGCTTACAATGAGCAGTTCTTC. Protein: CASSHRETRAYNEQFF. V gene TRBV6-2 or TRBV6-3 combines with J gene TRBJ2-1; D may be TRBD2 (6 bases). The V end lost 6 bases, the J end lost 4 bases, and 19 bases lay between the germline ends. CDR3 length: 16 amino acids. The germline V gene encodes CDR1 MNHEY and CDR2 SVGEGT.

CDR3 loop: CASSPNMDQPQHF. The DNA of the CDR3 is TGTGCCAGCAGCCCAAACATGGATCAGCCCCAGCATTTT. The J gene is TRBJ1-5, the V gene TRBV11-2; no clear D. CDR3 length: 13 amino acids. From germline, CDR1 is SGHAT and CDR2 FQNNGV. V lost 5 bases and J lost 5, with 10 bases in between.

This clonotype was detected many times. V is TRBV5-5 and J is TRBJ2-1, with D maybe TRBD1 (5 bases). CDR3 length: 12 residues. V was pared by 4 bases and J by 7 bases, with 9 bases between. Germline CDR1 reads SGHKS; CDR2 reads YYEKEE (reference sequence). The CDR3 protein is CASSITGNEQFF. The CDR3 nucleotides read TGTGCCAGCAGCATAACAGGTAATGAGCAGTTCTTC.

Only a few counts were recorded for this clonotype. The chain joins TRBV6-1 to TRBJ2-5, with 7 bases aligning to TRBD1. The CDR3 has 15 amino acids. Germline CDR1 is MNHNS and CDR2 is SASEGT. After removal of 6 bases from V and 3 bases from J, the junction contained 10 bases not matched to a gene. The DNA of the CDR3 is TGTGCCAGCAGGGGCACTGGGACAGCCGAAGAGACCCAGTACTTC. Its protein product is CASRGTGTAEETQYF.

The rearrangement uses TRBV9 and TRBJ1-5; D is unresolved. The CDR3 runs to 15 residues. Germline CDR1 is SGDLS and CDR2 is YYNGEE. The V end lost 0 bases, the J end lost 1 base, and 8 bases lay between the germline ends. The CDR3 nucleotides are TGTGCCAGCAGCGTAGACGCAACCAGCAATCAGCCCCAGCATTTT. This codes for CASSVDATSNQPQHF.

The chain links TRBV6-1 to TRBJ2-1; possible D gene TRBD1, 6 bases. The CDR3 is 14 residues long. Looked up from germline, CDR1 is MNHNS and CDR2 is SASEGT. The germline V and J ends were trimmed by 5 bases and 8 bases, with 16 bases remaining between them. The CDR3, as DNA: TGTGCCAGCAGTCAGGGGCCCGGGTCGGATGAGCAGTTCTTC. It specifies CASSQGPGSDEQFF.